These 13 T cell receptor beta chains came from one sample sequenced in a study of high-grade serous ovarian cancer treatment subgroups. Libraries were prepared by immunoSEQ multiplex PCR; TCRdb keeps only in-frame clonotypes and omits some of them. The sample includes about 3,900 clones, about 73% of them seen just once. Tumor tissue was taken before any definitive surgery or chemotherapy was given. Input material: tumor tissue. The receptors here all came from a human donor with high-grade serous ovarian cancer.

The genes are TRBV29-1 and TRBJ2-5, with 7 bases aligning to TRBD2. With V trimmed by 4 bases and J by 1 base, 9 bases remained unmatched. Germline CDR1 SQVTM, CDR2 ANQGSEA. The CDR3 length is 15 residues. CDR3 nucleotide sequence: TGCAGCGTTGCCCGGGGGGTGGGCCTCCAAGAGACCCAGTACTTC. This sequence encodes CSVARGVGLQETQYF.

J is TRBJ1-2 and V is TRBV7-6; unclear D gene. There are 16 residues in the CDR3. The germline V gene encodes CDR1 SGHVS and CDR2 FNYEAQ. V was pared by 5 bases and J by 5 bases, with 21 bases between. This CDR3 reads CASSNPGETGEYGYTF. Here the CDR3 DNA reads TGTGCCAGCAGCAACCCTGGGGAGACGGGAGAATATGGCTACACCTTC.

The chain couples TRBV6-4 to TRBJ2-5, with D tentatively TRBD2 (5 bases). V dropped 7 bases and J dropped 5 bases, with 20 bases sitting between them. Germline V lookup: CDR1 MRHNA, CDR2 SNTAGT. CDR3 length equals 15 residues. CDR3 region: CASISDYDGVETQYF. In nucleotides, the CDR3 is TGTGCCAGCATCTCCGACTACGACGGAGTTGAGACCCAGTACTTC.

This chain joins TRBV21-1 and TRBJ2-3. TRBV21-1 is a pseudogene segment. The CDR3 length is 17 residues. The chain's CDR3 is CASSSKFGPKGTDTQYF. CDR3 sequence (DNA): TGTGCCAGCAGCTCAAAATTCGGACCCAAGGGCACAGATACGCAGTATTTT.

The chain employs TRBV15 and TRBJ1-5; unclear D gene. The CDR3 consists of 14 residues. Germline V gene lookup returns CDR1 LNHNV and CDR2 YYDKDF (reference sequence). The germline V and J ends were trimmed by 6 bases and 0 bases, with 9 bases remaining between them. CDR3 amino acids: CATSKGNSNQPQHF. DNA of the CDR3: TGTGCCACCAGTAAGGGCAATAGCAATCAGCCCCAGCATTTT.

This rearrangement joins TRBV5-6 to TRBJ2-5; no clear D. This CDR3 spans 14 amino acids. Germline V CDR1 and CDR2: SGHDT, YYEEEE. V was cut by 0 bases and J by 2 bases, with 8 bases left in between. The CDR3 sequence is CASSLVEVQETQYF. For the CDR3, the DNA is TGTGCCAGCAGCTTGGTCGAGGTACAAGAGACCCAGTACTTC. Filled out from reference TRBV5-6 and TRBJ2-5, the complete variable domain reads DAGVTQSPTHLIKTRGQQVTLRCSPKSGHDTVSWYQQALGQGPQFIFQYYEEEERQRGNFPDRFSGHQFPNYSSELNVNALLLGDSALYLCASSLVEVQETQYFGPGTRLLVL.

The CDR3 DNA sequence: TGCGCCAGCAGCTTGCTACAGATGAACACTGAAGCTTTCTTT. Amino acids: CASSLLQMNTEAFF. The chain combines TRBV5-1 with TRBJ1-1, with D unresolved. The germline CDR1 and CDR2 sequences are SGHRS and YFSETQ. This CDR3 is built from 14 residues. V lost 1 base and J lost 0, with 7 bases in between.

A few counts support this clone. The J gene is TRBJ2-1, the V gene TRBV28; 10 bases agree with TRBD2. Germline V lookup: CDR1 MDHEN, CDR2 SYDVKM. The CDR3 runs 16 residues. With 6 bases clipped from V and 8 bases from J, the junction kept 13 bases outside the gene matches. DNA of the CDR3: TGTGCCAGCAGCTCCAGGATAGCGGGGGGCCGGTATGAGCAGTTCTTC. Amino acids: CASSSRIAGGRYEQFF. The full variable domain, with the rest looked up from reference TRBV28 and TRBJ2-1, is DVKVTQSSRYLVKRTGEKVFLECVQDMDHENMFWYRQDPGLGLRLIYFSYDVKMKEKGDIPEGYSVSREKKERFSLILESASTNQTSMYLCASSSRIAGGRYEQFFGPGTRLTVL.

On this clone: At the DNA level, this CDR3 is encoded by other sequences in the same sample as well. V and J are TRBV5-1 and TRBJ1-6, with D perhaps matching TRBD1 (5 bases). Germline V CDR1 and CDR2: SGHRS, YFSETQ. CDR3 length equals 15 residues. The V and J ends lost 3 bases and 7 bases respectively, with 14 bases between them. In nucleotides, the CDR3 is TGCGCCAGCAGCTCGCAGGGAATGGGAAATTCACCCCTCCACTTT. Its protein product is CASSSQGMGNSPLHF.

This clone has just one count. The rearrangement joins TRBV7-2 to TRBJ1-2; weak D call: TRBD1 (6 bases). Trimming removed 2 bases at V and 3 bases at J, with 10 bases between. Germline lookup yields CDR1 SGHTA and CDR2 FQGNSA. The CDR3 is made up of 14 amino acids. CDR3 in DNA: TGTGCCAGCAGCTTAAGTACAGGGCACTATGGCTACACCTTC. Its protein product is CASSLSTGHYGYTF.

The J gene is TRBJ1-4, the V gene TRBV7-8; D remains unclear. Trimming pared 4 bases from V and 8 bases from J, leaving 14 bases between. CDR3 length: 14 residues. CDR1 and CDR2 from the germline V gene are SGHVS and FQNEAQ. The CDR3 DNA reads TGTGCCAGCAGCTCTACCCCAGTGGGGGAAAAACTGTTTTTT. Translating it yields CASSSTPVGEKLFF. The full variable domain, rest sourced from reference TRBV7-8 and TRBJ1-4, is GAGVSQSPRYKVAKRGQDVALRCDPISGHVSLFWYQQALGQGPEFLTYFQNEAQLDKSGLPSDRFFAERPEGSVSTLKIQRTQQEDSAVYLCASSSTPVGEKLFFGSGTQLSVL.

This chain joins TRBV19 and TRBJ2-3, with TRBD1 matching 7 bases. The V and J ends lost 6 bases and 2 bases, in that order; junction bases with no gene match: 20. The length of the CDR3 is 19 residues. Germline V CDR1 and CDR2: LNHDA, SQIVND (reference sequence). CDR3: CASSLEPAGTETLTDTQYF. For the CDR3, the DNA is TGTGCCAGTAGCCTCGAACCAGCCGGGACAGAGACTCTCACAGATACGCAGTATTTT.

The V gene is TRBV6-6, the J gene TRBJ2-5; 8 bases map to TRBD1. V lost 5 bases to trimming and J lost 5 bases; unmatched junction nucleotides: 4. The CDR3 spans 13 residues. Germline CDR1 is MNHNY and CDR2 is SVGAGI (reference sequence). DNA of the CDR3: TGTGCCAGCAGTCCCAGGGGGCTCGAGACCCAGTACTTC. Protein product: CASSPRGLETQYF.